The clone carrying this T cell receptor beta chain is labeled medium-sized based on frequency. This CDR3 contains 15 residues. CDR1 MNHEY and CDR2 SVGAGI come from the germline V gene. Tens of thousands of genome equivalents of blood DNA were amplified for TRB. This sample was included in a study of T cell clusters in autoimmune cytopenias. TRB was amplified by touch-down multiplex PCR, primer pools A and B combined. TCRdb reprocessed the multiplex PCR reads and stores each CDR3 protein as one record, lacking DNA. The sample table includes 5,000 to 6,500 distinct CDR3 sequences. The clonotype comes from a human donor with an autoimmune cytopenia or autoimmune hepatitis (not recorded which). The material sequenced was peripheral blood. The genes are TRBV6-5 and TRBJ1-1; TCRdb outputs TRBD1, but without DNA this stays unchecked. The chain's CDR3 is CASSYSFQGATEAFF.